This T cell receptor beta chain stems from a study of cytomegalovirus exposure and HLA in healthy donors. The overall study: In an earlier analysis, 95 million to 130 million unique TCR beta sequences were found from 150 million to 200 million T cells.

Study findings and constraints: A highly shared variant cluster was judged a likely technical artifact. Among immune exposure information, only CMV serostatus was available.

Primers: 60 Vbeta forward and 13 Jbeta reverse. In the original processing: A later analysis counted around 80 million unique TCR beta chains, some 11 million shared. Data came from immunoSEQ multiplex PCR; TCRdb stores just in-frame clones and leaves some out. D and trimming were read from the DNA, whereas the V and J calls and clone size are those reported in that table. This sample has about 130,000 clones, with approximately 85% found just once. As for this clone: Its antigen is not identified.

CDR3 size: 15 residues. The V end was cut by 4 bases, the J end by 0 bases, with 12 bases between. Germline CDR1 is SGHVS and CDR2 is FNYEAQ. The rearrangement links TRBV7-6 to TRBJ1-1, with D unclear. This receptor was taken from a boy between 10 and 17 years old in good health and CMV-seronegative. Sequencing was performed on PBMCs. This chain's CDR3 is CASSSQTAVNTEAFF. The DNA of the CDR3 is TGTGCCAGCAGCTCGCAGACGGCGGTGAACACTGAAGCTTTCTTT.